This T cell receptor beta chain is drawn from a study of blood T cell repertoires in COVID-19. Original handling: Reference gene primers were amplified, and this amplification served to estimate nucleated cell counts. The method was immunoSEQ multiplex PCR; TCRdb's version includes in-frame clones alone and lacks a portion of them. V and J calls and clone size are those listed in that table; D and trimming were worked out from the DNA. The table includes more than 90,000 clones, about nine tenths detected once. The table lists this clone with a few counts. The specimen was peripheral blood. The clonotype was recovered from a man aged 50-60 years with acute or convalescent COVID-19.

Here the CDR3 DNA reads TGTGCCAGCAGTTCCATCTGCGACTACGAGCAGTACTTC. This translates into CASSSICDYEQYF. The V gene is TRBV6-9, the J gene TRBJ2-7; D unresolved. The CDR3 contains 13 residues. Trimming removed 4 bases from V and 3 bases from J, with 10 bases in between. Germline V gives CDR1 MNHGY, CDR2 SVAAGI.